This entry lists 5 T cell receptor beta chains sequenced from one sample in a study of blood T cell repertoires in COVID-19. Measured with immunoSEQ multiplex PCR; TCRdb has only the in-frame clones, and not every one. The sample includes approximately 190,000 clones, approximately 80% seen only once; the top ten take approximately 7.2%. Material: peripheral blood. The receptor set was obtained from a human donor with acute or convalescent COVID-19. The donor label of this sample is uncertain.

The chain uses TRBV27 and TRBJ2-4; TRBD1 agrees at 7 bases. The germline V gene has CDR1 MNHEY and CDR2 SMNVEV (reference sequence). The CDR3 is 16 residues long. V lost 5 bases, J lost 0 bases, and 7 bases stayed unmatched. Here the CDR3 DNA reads TGTGCCAGCAGTCCGGGACAGCTGCTAGCCAAAAACATTCAGTACTTC. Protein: CASSPGQLLAKNIQYF.

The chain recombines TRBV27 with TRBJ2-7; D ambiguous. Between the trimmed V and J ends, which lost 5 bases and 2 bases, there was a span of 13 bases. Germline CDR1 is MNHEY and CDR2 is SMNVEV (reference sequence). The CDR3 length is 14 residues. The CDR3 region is CASSPRGSPYEQYF. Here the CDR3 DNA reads TGTGCCAGCAGTCCTCGAGGTTCCCCCTACGAGCAGTACTTC.

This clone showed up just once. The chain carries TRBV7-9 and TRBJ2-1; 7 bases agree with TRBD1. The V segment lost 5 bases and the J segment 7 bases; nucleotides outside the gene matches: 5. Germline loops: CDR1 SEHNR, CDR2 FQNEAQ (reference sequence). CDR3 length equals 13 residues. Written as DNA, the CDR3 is TGTGCCAGCAGCCAAGCAGGGGGAAATGAGCAGTTCTTC. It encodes CASSQAGGNEQFF.

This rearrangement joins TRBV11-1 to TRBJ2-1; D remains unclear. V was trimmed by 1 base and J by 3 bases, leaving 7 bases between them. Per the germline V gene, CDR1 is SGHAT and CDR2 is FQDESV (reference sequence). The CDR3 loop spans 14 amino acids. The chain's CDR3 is CASSLGSDYNEQFF. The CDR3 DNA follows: TGTGCCAGCAGCTTAGGGTCAGACTACAATGAGCAGTTCTTC.

The CDR3 DNA sequence: TGTGCCAGCAGCGGAAGACTAGCGGGAGAGACCCAGTACTTC. It encodes CASSGRLAGETQYF. J is TRBJ2-5 and V is TRBV9; 10 bases fit TRBD2. Trimming took 3 bases from V and 4 from J; bases not matched to a gene: 3. The germline gives CDR1 SGDLS, CDR2 YYNGEE. The CDR3 loop spans 14 amino acids.